The sequence of this T cell receptor beta chain was determined in a study of human T cells and chemical hapten exposure. Across the whole study: Diphenylcyclopropenone was applied weekly to patients' scalps across the approximately 25-week study. Broader study findings: DPC sensitization did not alter TCRs above 1 in 1000 frequency. Significantly more large CDR3 similarity clusters arose among expanded TCRs than among controls.

Indicated time point: patch test 3, about 24 weeks after DPC sensitization. Treatment indicated: therapeutic diphenylcyclopropenone sensitization with weekly scalp DPC. The CDR3 loop spans 15 amino acids. V was pared by 3 bases and J by 1 base, with 5 bases of the junction left unmatched. CDR1 is SGHRS, CDR2 YFSETQ, per germline. Each CDR3 protein is one row after TCRdb ran MiXCR on the RACE reads. The table has tens of thousands of distinct CDR3 sequences, around 12% seen once. Worth noting for this clonotype: The antigen remains undetermined.

The clonotype was recovered from a man aged 25 to 45 with alopecia areata. Some clones in this sample may be carry-over from other donors' samples. The material was whole blood, obtained in connection with sensitization to the hapten diphenylcyclopropenone (DPC). The chain has TRBV5-1 and TRBJ1-1, with 8 bases identical to TRBD1. CDR3 sequence reads: CASSSYGQGNTEAFF. DNA of the CDR3: TGCGCCAGCAGCTCTTATGGACAGGGGAACACTGAAGCTTTCTTT.